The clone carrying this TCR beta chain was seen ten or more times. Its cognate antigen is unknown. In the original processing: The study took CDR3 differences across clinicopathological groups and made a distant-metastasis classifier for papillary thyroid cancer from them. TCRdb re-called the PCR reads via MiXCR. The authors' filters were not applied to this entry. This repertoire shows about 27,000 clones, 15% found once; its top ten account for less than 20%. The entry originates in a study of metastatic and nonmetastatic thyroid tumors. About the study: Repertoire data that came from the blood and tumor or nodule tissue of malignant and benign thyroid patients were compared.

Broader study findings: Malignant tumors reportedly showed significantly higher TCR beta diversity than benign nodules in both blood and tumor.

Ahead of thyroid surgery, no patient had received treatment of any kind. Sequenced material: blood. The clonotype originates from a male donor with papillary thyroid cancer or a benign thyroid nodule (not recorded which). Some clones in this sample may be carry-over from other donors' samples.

CDR3 region: CASSFLYGYTF. In DNA form, the CDR3 reads TGTGCCAGCAGCTTCCTCTATGGCTACACCTTC. This sequence joins TRBV7-2 and TRBJ1-2; D gene ambiguous. V lost 3 bases, J lost 4 bases, and 3 bases lay in between. There are 11 residues in the CDR3. The germline V gene has CDR1 SGHTA and CDR2 FQGNSA.